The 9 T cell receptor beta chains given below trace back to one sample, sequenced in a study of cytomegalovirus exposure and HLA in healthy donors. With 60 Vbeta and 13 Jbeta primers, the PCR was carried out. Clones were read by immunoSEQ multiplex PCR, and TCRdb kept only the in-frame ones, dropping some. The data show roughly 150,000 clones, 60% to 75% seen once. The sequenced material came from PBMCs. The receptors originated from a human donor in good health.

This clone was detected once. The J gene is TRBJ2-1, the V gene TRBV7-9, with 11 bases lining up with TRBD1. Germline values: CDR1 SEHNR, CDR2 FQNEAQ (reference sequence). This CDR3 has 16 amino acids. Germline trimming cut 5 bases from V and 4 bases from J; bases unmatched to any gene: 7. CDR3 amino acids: CASSASGTGGYNEQFF. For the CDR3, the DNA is TGTGCCAGCAGCGCCTCGGGGACAGGGGGTTACAATGAGCAGTTCTTC.

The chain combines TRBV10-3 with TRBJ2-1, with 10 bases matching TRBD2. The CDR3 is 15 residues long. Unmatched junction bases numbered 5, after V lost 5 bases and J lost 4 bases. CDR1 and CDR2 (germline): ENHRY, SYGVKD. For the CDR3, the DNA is TGTGCCATCAGTCGAGCGGGAGGGGATTACAATGAGCAGTTCTTC. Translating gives CAISRAGGDYNEQFF.

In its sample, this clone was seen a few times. CDR3 nucleotides: TGTGCCAGCAGTTCGCGAGGGGGCTGGTACGAGCAGTACTTC. Translation: CASSSRGGWYEQYF. The gene calls are TRBV28 and TRBJ2-7; 7 bases line up with TRBD1. CDR1 and CDR2 from the germline V gene are MDHEN and SYDVKM. The trim removed 4 bases at V and 4 bases at J, leaving 7 bases unmatched. There are 14 residues in the CDR3.

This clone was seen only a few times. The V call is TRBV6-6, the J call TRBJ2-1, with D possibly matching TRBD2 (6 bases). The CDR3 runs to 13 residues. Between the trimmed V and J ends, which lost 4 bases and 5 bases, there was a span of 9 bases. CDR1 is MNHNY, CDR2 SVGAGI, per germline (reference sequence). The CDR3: CASSSRTNNEQFF. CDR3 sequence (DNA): TGTGCCAGCAGTTCACGGACTAACAATGAGCAGTTCTTC.

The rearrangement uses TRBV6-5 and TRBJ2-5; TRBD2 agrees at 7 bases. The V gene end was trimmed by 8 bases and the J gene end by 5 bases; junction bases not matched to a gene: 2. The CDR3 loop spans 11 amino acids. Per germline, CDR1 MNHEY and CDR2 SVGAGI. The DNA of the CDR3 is TGTGCCAGCGCCGGGGGGGAGACCCAGTACTTC. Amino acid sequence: CASAGGETQYF.

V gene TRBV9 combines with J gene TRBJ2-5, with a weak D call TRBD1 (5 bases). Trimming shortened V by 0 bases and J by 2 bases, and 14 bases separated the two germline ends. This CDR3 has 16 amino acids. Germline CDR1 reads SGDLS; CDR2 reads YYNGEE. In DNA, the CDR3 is TGTGCCAGCAGCGTAGCTGCACAGGCCAGTCAAGAGACCCAGTACTTC. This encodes CASSVAAQASQETQYF. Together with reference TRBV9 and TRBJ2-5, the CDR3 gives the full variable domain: DSGVTQTPKHLITATGQRVTLRCSPRSGDLSVYWYQQSLDQGLQFLIQYYNGEERAKGNILERFSAQQFPDLHSELNLSSLELGDSALYFCASSVAAQASQETQYFGPGTRLLVL.

The CDR3 sequence is CASSLAGGRFLDEQFF. CDR3 in DNA: TGTGCCAGTAGCTTAGCGGGAGGGCGTTTCCTGGATGAGCAGTTCTTC. The chain recombines TRBV19 with TRBJ2-1; 11 nucleotides agree with TRBD2. Germline loops: CDR1 LNHDA, CDR2 SQIVND (reference sequence). The CDR3 sequence is 16 residues long. Losses at the gene ends were 6 bases for V and 8 bases for J; bases not matched to a gene: 12.

CDR3 residues: CSAEGGDEQYF. The CDR3 DNA reads as TGCAGTGCCGAAGGCGGGGACGAGCAGTACTTC. The rearrangement uses TRBV20-1 and TRBJ2-7; possible D gene TRBD2, 6 bases. Trimming removed 6 bases from V and 5 bases from J, with 11 bases in between. Germline V gives CDR1 DFQATT, CDR2 SNEGSKA (reference sequence). This CDR3 spans 11 amino acids.

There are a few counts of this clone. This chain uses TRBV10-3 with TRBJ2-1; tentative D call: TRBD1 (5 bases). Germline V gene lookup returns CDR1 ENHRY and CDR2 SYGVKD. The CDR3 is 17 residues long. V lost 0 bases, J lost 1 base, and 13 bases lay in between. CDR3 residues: CAISESSGQGSYNEQFF. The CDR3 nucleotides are TGTGCCATCAGTGAGTCGAGTGGGCAGGGTTCCTACAATGAGCAGTTCTTC.